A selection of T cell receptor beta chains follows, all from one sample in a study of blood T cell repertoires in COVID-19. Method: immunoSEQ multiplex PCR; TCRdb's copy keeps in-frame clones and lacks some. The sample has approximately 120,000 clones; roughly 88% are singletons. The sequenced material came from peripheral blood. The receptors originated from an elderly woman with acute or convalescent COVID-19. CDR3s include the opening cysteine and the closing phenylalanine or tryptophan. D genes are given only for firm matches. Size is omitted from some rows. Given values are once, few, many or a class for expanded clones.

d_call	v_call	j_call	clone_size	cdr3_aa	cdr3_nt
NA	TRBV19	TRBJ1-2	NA	CASSHSSGGYTF	TGTGCCAGTAGTCACAGTAGCGGAGGCTACACCTTC
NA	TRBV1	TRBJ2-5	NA	CSLGDSGGPETQYF	TGCTCCCTGGGTGATTCGGGAGGGCCAGAGACCCAGTACTTC
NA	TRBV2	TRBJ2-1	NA	CASSEDGGAHDEQFF	TGTGCCAGCAGTGAAGATGGAGGGGCGCACGATGAGCAGTTCTTC
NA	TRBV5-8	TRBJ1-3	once	CASSWGYSGNTIYF	TGTGCCAGCAGCTGGGGCTACTCTGGAAACACCATATATTTT
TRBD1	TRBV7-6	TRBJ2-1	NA	CASSLEAGGRDEQFF	TGTGCCAGCAGCTTAGAGGCAGGGGGACGGGATGAGCAGTTCTTC
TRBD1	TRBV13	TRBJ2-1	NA	CASSLHTGTGIRNEQFF	TGTGCCAGCAGCCTACACACCGGGACAGGGATCCGCAATGAGCAGTTCTTC
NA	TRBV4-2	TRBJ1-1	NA	CASSQAQGYTEAFF	TGTGCCAGCAGCCAAGCACAGGGATACACTGAAGCTTTCTTT
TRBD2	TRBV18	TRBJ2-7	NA	CASSPRLAGMRPYEQYF	TGTGCCAGCTCACCCCGACTAGCGGGAATGCGGCCCTACGAGCAGTACTTC
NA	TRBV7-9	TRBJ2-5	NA	CASSPPGTNQETQYF	TGTGCCAGCAGCCCCCCCGGGACAAACCAAGAGACCCAGTACTTC
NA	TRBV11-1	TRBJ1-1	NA	CASSLPGVPEAFF	TGTGCCAGCAGCCTACCAGGCGTCCCTGAAGCTTTCTTT
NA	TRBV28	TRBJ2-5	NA	CASSPGSSVETQYF	TGTGCCAGCAGTCCCGGGAGTTCGGTAGAGACCCAGTACTTC
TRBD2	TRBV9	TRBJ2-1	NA	CASSARLAGVNEQFF	TGTGCCAGCAGCGCCCGACTAGCGGGAGTAAATGAGCAGTTCTTC
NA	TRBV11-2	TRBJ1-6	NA	CASSLGRSGSPLHF	TGTGCCAGCAGCTTAGGCCGGTCGGGTTCACCCCTCCACTTT
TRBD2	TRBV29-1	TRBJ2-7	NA	CSVDLGGEQYF	TGCAGCGTTGACCTGGGGGGGGAGCAGTACTTC
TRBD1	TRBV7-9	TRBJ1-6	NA	CASSEDRVNSPLHF	TGTGCCAGCAGCGAGGACAGGGTGAATTCACCCCTCCACTTT
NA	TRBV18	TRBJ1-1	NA	CASSPRGRRNTEAFF	TGTGCCAGCTCACCACGGGGGAGGAGGAACACTGAAGCTTTCTTT
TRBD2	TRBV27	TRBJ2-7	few	CASSPRAGALYEQYF	TGTGCCAGCAGTCCACGAGCGGGAGCGTTATACGAGCAGTACTTC
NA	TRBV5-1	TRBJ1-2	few	CASRFQGTNYGYTF	TGCGCCAGCCGATTTCAGGGGACTAACTATGGCTACACCTTC
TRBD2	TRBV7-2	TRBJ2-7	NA	CASSLSSGPKSYEQYF	TGTGCCAGCAGCTTAAGTAGCGGGCCCAAATCCTACGAGCAGTACTTC
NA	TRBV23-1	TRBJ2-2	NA	CASSQPGHHTGELFF	TGCGCCAGCAGTCAGCCGGGACATCACACCGGGGAGCTGTTTTTT
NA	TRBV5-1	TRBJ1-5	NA	CASSLFRGRGNSNQPQHF	TGCGCCAGCAGCTTGTTTAGGGGGAGGGGGAATAGCAATCAGCCCCAGCATTTT
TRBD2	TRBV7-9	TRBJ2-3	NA	CASSLGGLAGVLDTQYF	TGTGCCAGCAGCTTAGGTGGACTAGCGGGAGTCTTAGATACGCAGTATTTT
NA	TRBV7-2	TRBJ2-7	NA	CASSLAGGNYEQYF	TGTGCCAGCAGCTTAGCCGGCGGCAACTACGAGCAGTACTTC
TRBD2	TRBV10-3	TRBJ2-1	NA	CAISESTSGAQFF	TGTGCCATCAGTGAGTCGACTAGCGGGGCCCAGTTCTTC
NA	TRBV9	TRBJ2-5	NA	CASSFSDRQETQYF	TGTGCCAGCAGCTTCTCGGACAGACAAGAGACCCAGTACTTC
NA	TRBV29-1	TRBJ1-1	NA	CSVTQRDTEAFF	TGCAGCGTTACACAGAGGGACACTGAAGCTTTCTTT
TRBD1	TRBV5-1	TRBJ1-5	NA	CASSWTGLNQPQHF	TGCGCCAGCAGCTGGACAGGCCTCAATCAGCCCCAGCATTTT
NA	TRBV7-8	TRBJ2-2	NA	CASSSPAQGSGELFF	TGTGCCAGCAGCTCTCCGGCCCAGGGATCCGGGGAGCTGTTTTTT
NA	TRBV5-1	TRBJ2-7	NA	CASRQGRLLSYEQYF	TGCGCCAGCAGGCAGGGGCGCCTTCTCTCCTACGAGCAGTACTTC
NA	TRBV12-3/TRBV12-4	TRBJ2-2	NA	CASLTGGRELFF	TGTGCCAGCCTAACCGGCGGCCGGGAGCTGTTTTTT
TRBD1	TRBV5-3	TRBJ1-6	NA	CARSLCRDSSYNSPLHF	TGTGCCAGAAGCTTGTGCCGGGACAGCTCCTATAATTCACCCCTCCACTTT
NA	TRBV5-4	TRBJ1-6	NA	CASSPKGGLNSPLHF	TGTGCCAGCAGCCCTAAGGGGGGGCTAAATTCACCCCTCCACTTT
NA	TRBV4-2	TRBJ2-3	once	CASSQDQRPTDTQYF	TGTGCCAGCAGCCAGGATCAGCGGCCCACAGATACGCAGTATTTT
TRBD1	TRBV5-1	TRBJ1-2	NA	CATRQGANYGYTF	TGCGCCACCAGACAGGGGGCGAACTATGGCTACACCTTC
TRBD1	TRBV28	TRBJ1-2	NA	CASSNPTGRHYGYTF	TGTGCCAGCAGTAACCCGACAGGGCGGCACTATGGCTACACCTTC
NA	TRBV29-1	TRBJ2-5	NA	CSGGRETQYF	TGCAGCGGGGGTCGGGAGACCCAGTACTTC
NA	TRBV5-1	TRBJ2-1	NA	CASSPRTYNEQFF	TGCGCCAGCAGCCCAAGGACTTACAATGAGCAGTTCTTC
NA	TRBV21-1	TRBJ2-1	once	CASSKVASGGAESYNEQFF	TGTGCCAGCAGCAAAGTAGCTAGCGGGGGGGCTGAATCCTACAATGAGCAGTTCTTC
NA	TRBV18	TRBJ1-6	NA	CASSRSGSYNSPLHF	TGTGCCAGCTCACGTTCAGGTTCCTATAATTCACCCCTCCACTTT
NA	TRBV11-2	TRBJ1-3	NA	CASSLARQISGNTIYF	TGTGCCAGCAGCTTAGCGAGACAGATCTCTGGAAACACCATATATTTT
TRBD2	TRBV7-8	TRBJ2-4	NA	CASSSTSGSTGKNIQYF	TGTGCCAGCAGCTCAACTAGCGGGAGCACGGGCAAAAACATTCAGTACTTC
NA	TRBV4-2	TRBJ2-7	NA	CASSPGQSSYEQYF	TGTGCCAGCAGCCCTGGACAGAGCTCCTACGAGCAGTACTTC
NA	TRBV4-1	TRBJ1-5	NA	CASSQRNRGNQPQHF	TGCGCCAGCAGCCAAAGGAACAGGGGCAATCAGCCCCAGCATTTT
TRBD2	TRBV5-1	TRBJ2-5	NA	CASSLEAGGPAETQYF	TGCGCCAGCAGCTTGGAAGCGGGGGGGCCAGCAGAGACCCAGTACTTC
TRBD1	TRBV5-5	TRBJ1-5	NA	CASSPQSGTGGRGQPQHF	TGTGCCAGCAGCCCCCAATCCGGGACAGGGGGCAGAGGTCAGCCCCAGCATTTT
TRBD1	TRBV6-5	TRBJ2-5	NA	CASSLDRGRETQYF	TGTGCCAGCAGTCTGGACAGGGGCCGGGAGACCCAGTACTTC
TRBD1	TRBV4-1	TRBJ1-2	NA	CASRASTGTGNNYGYTF	TGCGCCAGCAGAGCAAGTACCGGGACAGGGAATAACTATGGCTACACCTTC
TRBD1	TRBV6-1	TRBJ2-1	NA	CASSDGEWMTGYNEQFF	TGTGCCAGCAGTGATGGGGAGTGGATGACAGGGTACAATGAGCAGTTCTTC
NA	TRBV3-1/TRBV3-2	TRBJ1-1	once	CASSLEGVTEAFF	TGTGCCAGCAGCCTCGAAGGGGTCACTGAAGCTTTCTTT
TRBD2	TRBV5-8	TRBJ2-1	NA	CASSRYTSGGEQFF	TGTGCCAGCAGCCGATACACTAGCGGCGGGGAGCAGTTCTTC
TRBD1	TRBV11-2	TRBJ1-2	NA	CASSLGQGNGYTF	TGTGCCAGCAGCCTCGGACAGGGTAATGGCTACACCTTC
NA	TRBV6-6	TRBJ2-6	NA	CASRSGTGANVLTF	TGTGCCAGCAGATCCGGGACTGGGGCCAACGTCCTGACTTTC